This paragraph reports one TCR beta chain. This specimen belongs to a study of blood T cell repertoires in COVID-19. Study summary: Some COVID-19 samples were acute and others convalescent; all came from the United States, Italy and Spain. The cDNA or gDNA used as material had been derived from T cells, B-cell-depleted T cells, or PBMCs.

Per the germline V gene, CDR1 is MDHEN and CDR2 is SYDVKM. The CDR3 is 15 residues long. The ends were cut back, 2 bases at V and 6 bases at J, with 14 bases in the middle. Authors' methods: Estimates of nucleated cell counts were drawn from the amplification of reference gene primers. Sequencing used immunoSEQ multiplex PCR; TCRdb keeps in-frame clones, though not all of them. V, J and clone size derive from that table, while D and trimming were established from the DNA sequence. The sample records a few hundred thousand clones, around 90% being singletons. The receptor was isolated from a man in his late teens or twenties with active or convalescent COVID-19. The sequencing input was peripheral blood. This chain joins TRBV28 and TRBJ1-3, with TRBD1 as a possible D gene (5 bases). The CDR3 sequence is CASSLGLAGINTIYF. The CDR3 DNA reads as TGTGCCAGCAGTTTAGGCTTGGCAGGGATAAACACCATATATTTT.